Shown below are 23 T cell receptor beta chains from a single sample sequenced in a study of T cell repertoires in cytomegalovirus infection. TCRdb redid the calling of the reads with MiXCR, one entry per CDR3 protein. The data contain some 300,000 distinct CDR3 sequences, 15% to 20% of them singletons. Sequencing input: PBMCs. All receptors derive from a human donor in good health (CMV status not recorded). Some clones in this sample may be carry-over from other donors' samples.

At least ten counts were recorded for this clonotype. This chain connects TRBV27 to TRBJ1-5; D is undetermined. CDR1 is MNHEY, CDR2 SMNVEV, per germline (reference sequence). CDR3 length: 13 amino acids. V was shortened by 4 bases and J by 4 bases, with 8 bases between the two germline ends. For the CDR3, the DNA is TGTGCCAGCAGTTCCTCCACGAATCAGCCCCAGCATTTT. This translates into CASSSSTNQPQHF.

The table lists this clonotype with many counts. This chain joins TRBV4-3 and TRBJ1-1, with 10 bases matching TRBD1. Unmatched junction bases numbered 7, after V lost 3 bases and J lost 0 bases. Per germline, CDR1 LGHNA and CDR2 YSLEER. CDR3 length: 17 residues. The chain's CDR3 is CASSQEPTGGLNTEAFF. Written as DNA, the CDR3 is TGCGCCAGCAGCCAGGAACCGACAGGGGGCCTGAACACTGAAGCTTTCTTT.

The chain carries TRBV20-1 and TRBJ2-2, with no clear D. CDR1 is DFQATT, CDR2 SNEGSKA, per germline (reference sequence). The CDR3 totals 15 residues. V shed 3 bases and J shed 1 base, with 12 bases lying between them. CDR3 nucleotide sequence: TGCAGTGCTAGCGGCGCAAATATGAACACCGGGGAGCTGTTTTTT. It codes for CSASGANMNTGELFF.

This chain uses TRBV20-1 with TRBJ2-7; 15 nucleotides align to TRBD2. J lost 0 bases, V lost 4 bases, and 4 bases had no gene match. This CDR3 comprises 16 residues. Germline CDR1 and CDR2: DFQATT and SNEGSKA (reference sequence). CDR3 in amino acids: CSATRTSGGASYEQYF. CDR3 nucleotides: TGCAGTGCTACCCGGACTAGCGGGGGGGCCTCCTACGAGCAGTACTTC.

This clonotype has a count of ten or more. The chain employs TRBV7-8 and TRBJ2-5; D is possibly TRBD2 (5 bases). Germline V gene data show CDR1 as SGHVS and CDR2 as FQNEAQ. The CDR3 has 15 residues. With 5 bases removed from V and 1 base from J, the gap between germline ends came to 14 bases. CDR3 bases: TGTGCCAGCAGCCCAAGGTGGGCGGGCCAAGAGACCCAGTACTTC. This sequence encodes CASSPRWAGQETQYF.

In this sample, this clonotype turned up many times. The V and J genes are TRBV7-2 and TRBJ2-5; D gene unclear. The germline V and J ends were trimmed by 1 base and 3 bases, with 12 bases remaining between them. The CDR3 spans 15 residues. Germline CDR1 is SGHTA and CDR2 is FQGNSA. The CDR3 region has the DNA TGTGCCAGCAGCTTAGGCCTTGGGAAGGAAGAGACCCAGTACTTC. As protein: CASSLGLGKEETQYF. The complete variable domain, with remaining parts taken from reference TRBV7-2 and TRBJ2-5, reads GAGVSQSPSNKVTEKGKDVELRCDPISGHTALYWYRQSLGQGLEFLIYFQGNSAPDKSGLPSDRFSAERTGGSVSTLTIQRTQQEDSAVYLCASSLGLGKEETQYFGPGTRLLVL.

The CDR3 loop reads CASSSEGWDQPQHF. CDR3 in DNA: TGTGCCAGCAGTAGCGAGGGTTGGGATCAGCCCCAGCATTTT. J is TRBJ1-5 and V is TRBV27; no clear D. V gave up 5 bases and J gave up 5 bases, with 13 bases separating them. This CDR3 spans 14 amino acids. CDR1 is MNHEY, CDR2 SMNVEV, per germline (reference sequence).

This clonotype occurred a few times. This rearrangement joins TRBV2 to TRBJ1-5, with TRBD1 as a possible D gene (5 bases). CDR3 length: 16 amino acids. CDR1 and CDR2 (germline): SNHLY, FYNNEI. V gave up 4 bases and J gave up 0 bases, with 13 bases separating them. CDR3 bases: TGTGCCAGCAGTGCAGGGACGGCCTATAGCAATCAGCCCCAGCATTTT. The encoded protein is CASSAGTAYSNQPQHF.

The table lists this clonotype with a few counts. The junction departs from germline at one end; a sequencing error may be responsible. The chain carries TRBV2 and TRBJ1-1; D is perhaps TRBD1 (5 bases). The V gene's germline CDR1 is SNHLY and CDR2 FYNNEI. The CDR3 loop spans 14 amino acids. CDR3 in DNA: TGTGCTAGCAACACGGGGGGAGAGGGCACTGAAGCTTTCTTT. This codes for CASNTGGEGTEAFF.

This clonotype was picked up many times. The chain is built from TRBV15 and TRBJ1-1, with 8 bases identical to TRBD1. From germline, CDR1 is LNHNV and CDR2 YYDKDF (reference sequence). The CDR3 sequence is 16 residues long. J was trimmed by 0 bases and V by 2 bases; bases with no gene match: 5. This chain's CDR3 is CATSRSVTGVNTEAFF. In DNA form, the CDR3 reads TGTGCCACCAGCAGATCCGTGACAGGGGTGAACACTGAAGCTTTCTTT.

This clonotype was seen only a few times. The chain joins TRBV27 to TRBJ2-2; D possibly corresponds to TRBD1 (6 bases). V lost 6 bases to trimming and J lost 5 bases, with 13 bases between them. The CDR3 has 14 amino acids. Germline values: CDR1 MNHEY, CDR2 SMNVEV (reference sequence). CDR3 protein: CASSLNRVTGELFF. CDR3 DNA sequence: TGTGCCAGCAGCCTAAACAGGGTAACCGGGGAGCTGTTTTTT.

In this sample, this clonotype turned up a few times. V is TRBV10-3 and J is TRBJ2-6; weak D call: TRBD2 (6 bases). Trimming took 8 bases from V and 10 from J, leaving 18 bases between them. This CDR3 is built from 14 residues. The germline CDR1 and CDR2 sequences are ENHRY and SYGVKD. The DNA for the CDR3 is TGTGCCATCGCGGAGGGGCAGGGAGTAAACGTCCTGACTTTC. Protein sequence: CAIAEGQGVNVLTF.

This clonotype was seen a single time. This chain joins TRBV7-2 and TRBJ1-2, with TRBD1 identical over 7 bases. CDR3 length: 13 amino acids. V lost 6 bases, J lost 8 bases, and 9 bases stayed unmatched. Germline V CDR1 and CDR2: SGHTA, FQGNSA. CDR3 residues: CASRPQDRTGYTF. The CDR3, as DNA: TGTGCCAGCAGACCCCAGGACAGGACGGGCTACACCTTC.

This clonotype was seen many times. This chain uses TRBV28 with TRBJ2-7; tentatively, D is TRBD2 (5 bases). V was clipped by 10 bases and J by 4 bases, with 17 bases between them. Germline CDR1 is MDHEN and CDR2 is SYDVKM. The CDR3 extends over 13 amino acids. CDR3 region: CATSRRTVYEQYF. The CDR3 bases are TGTGCCACCTCCCGGCGGACTGTATACGAGCAGTACTTC. The entire variable domain, with the rest obtained from reference TRBV28 and TRBJ2-7, is as follows: DVKVTQSSRYLVKRTGEKVFLECVQDMDHENMFWYRQDPGLGLRLIYFSYDVKMKEKGDIPEGYSVSREKKERFSLILESASTNQTSMYLCATSRRTVYEQYFGPGTRLTVT.

The V call is TRBV6-5, the J call TRBJ1-6, with D possibly TRBD1 on 6 matching bases. The CDR3 covers 15 residues. V gave up 0 bases and J gave up 10 bases, with 13 bases separating them. Germline loops: CDR1 MNHEY, CDR2 SVGAGI. In nucleotides, the CDR3 is TGTGCCAGCAGTTACTCCCCGGGGGCTAGCTCACCCCTCCACTTT. Translated, it gives CASSYSPGASSPLHF.

The V gene is TRBV28, the J gene TRBJ2-7; TRBD2 might be the D (6 bases). This CDR3 region has 15 residues. V lost 8 bases, J lost 4 bases, and 21 bases lay in between. Germline lookup yields CDR1 MDHEN and CDR2 SYDVKM. Written as DNA, the CDR3 is TGTGCCAGCGCCGGCTCGGCAGGCGGGGAGTACGAGCAGTACTTC. This codes for CASAGSAGGEYEQYF.

In its sample, this clonotype was seen a few times. The chain is built from TRBV28 and TRBJ1-5, with 10 bases fitting TRBD1. In germline, CDR1 is MDHEN, CDR2 SYDVKM. The CDR3 consists of 15 residues. The trim removed 6 bases at V and 4 bases at J, leaving 6 bases unmatched. CDR3 loop: CASRTGTGANQPQHF. The CDR3 DNA follows: TGTGCCAGCAGAACCGGGACAGGGGCTAATCAGCCCCAGCATTTT.

This clonotype appeared many times. V and J are TRBV7-2 and TRBJ1-5; no clear D. Trimming took off 2 bases at V and 3 bases at J, with 5 bases between the two ends. The CDR3 consists of 13 residues. Germline CDR1 and CDR2: SGHTA and FQGNSA. The CDR3 spells CASSLWNNQPQHF. In DNA form, the CDR3 reads TGTGCCAGCAGCTTATGGAACAATCAGCCCCAGCATTTT.

In its sample, this clonotype was seen once. The V gene is TRBV29-1, the J gene TRBJ1-3; D gene uncertain. CDR1 and CDR2 from the germline V gene are SQVTM and ANQGSEA. Trimming removed 5 bases from V and 8 bases from J, with 16 bases in between. The CDR3 is 13 amino acids. The CDR3 DNA follows: TGCAGCGTTCCGGGCCCCTCCGGGGACACCATATATTTT. As protein: CSVPGPSGDTIYF. Looking up the rest from reference TRBV29-1 and TRBJ1-3 gives the full variable domain: SAVISQKPSRDICQRGTSLTIQCQVDSQVTMMFWYRQQPGQSLTLIATANQGSEATYESGFVIDKFPISRPNLTFSTLTVSNMSPEDSSIYLCSVPGPSGDTIYFGEGSWLTVV.

This clonotype was seen at least ten times. The chain links TRBV28 to TRBJ1-5; no clear D. This CDR3 is 15 amino acids long. V shed 5 bases and J shed 11 bases, with 22 bases lying between them. CDR1 is MDHEN, CDR2 SYDVKM, per germline. The DNA of the CDR3 is TGTGCCAGCAGTACAACACGGATTGGAGTAATAGCCCAGCATTTT. Its protein is CASSTTRIGVIAQHF.

The gene calls are TRBV12-3 or TRBV12-4 and TRBJ2-1; 14 bases match TRBD2. The CDR3 is made up of 15 amino acids. The V gene end was trimmed by 5 bases and the J gene end by 8 bases; junction bases not matched to a gene: 5. CDR3 bases: TGTGCCAGCAGTGAAGAGGGACTAGCGGGGGATGAGCAGTTCTTC. Its translation is CASSEEGLAGDEQFF.

This clonotype occurred many times. The chain couples TRBV7-2 to TRBJ1-4; 7 bases are a match to TRBD1. There are 15 residues in the CDR3. Germline V gene data show CDR1 as SGHTA and CDR2 as FQGNSA. Trimming took 5 bases from V and 4 from J; bases not matched to a gene: 7. The CDR3 sequence is CASSPLQGNNEKLFF. The DNA for the CDR3 is TGTGCCAGCAGCCCCTTACAGGGGAATAATGAAAAACTGTTTTTT.

The table lists this clonotype with a few counts. The V gene is TRBV18, the J gene TRBJ1-5, with TRBD1 identical over 12 bases. This CDR3 is built from 14 residues. Per germline, CDR1 KGHSH and CDR2 LQKENI. V lost 6 bases and J lost 6; bases outside the gene matches: 3. The CDR3 loop is CASSGDRGPQPQHF. As DNA, the CDR3 is TGTGCCAGCTCGGGGGACAGGGGGCCTCAGCCCCAGCATTTT.